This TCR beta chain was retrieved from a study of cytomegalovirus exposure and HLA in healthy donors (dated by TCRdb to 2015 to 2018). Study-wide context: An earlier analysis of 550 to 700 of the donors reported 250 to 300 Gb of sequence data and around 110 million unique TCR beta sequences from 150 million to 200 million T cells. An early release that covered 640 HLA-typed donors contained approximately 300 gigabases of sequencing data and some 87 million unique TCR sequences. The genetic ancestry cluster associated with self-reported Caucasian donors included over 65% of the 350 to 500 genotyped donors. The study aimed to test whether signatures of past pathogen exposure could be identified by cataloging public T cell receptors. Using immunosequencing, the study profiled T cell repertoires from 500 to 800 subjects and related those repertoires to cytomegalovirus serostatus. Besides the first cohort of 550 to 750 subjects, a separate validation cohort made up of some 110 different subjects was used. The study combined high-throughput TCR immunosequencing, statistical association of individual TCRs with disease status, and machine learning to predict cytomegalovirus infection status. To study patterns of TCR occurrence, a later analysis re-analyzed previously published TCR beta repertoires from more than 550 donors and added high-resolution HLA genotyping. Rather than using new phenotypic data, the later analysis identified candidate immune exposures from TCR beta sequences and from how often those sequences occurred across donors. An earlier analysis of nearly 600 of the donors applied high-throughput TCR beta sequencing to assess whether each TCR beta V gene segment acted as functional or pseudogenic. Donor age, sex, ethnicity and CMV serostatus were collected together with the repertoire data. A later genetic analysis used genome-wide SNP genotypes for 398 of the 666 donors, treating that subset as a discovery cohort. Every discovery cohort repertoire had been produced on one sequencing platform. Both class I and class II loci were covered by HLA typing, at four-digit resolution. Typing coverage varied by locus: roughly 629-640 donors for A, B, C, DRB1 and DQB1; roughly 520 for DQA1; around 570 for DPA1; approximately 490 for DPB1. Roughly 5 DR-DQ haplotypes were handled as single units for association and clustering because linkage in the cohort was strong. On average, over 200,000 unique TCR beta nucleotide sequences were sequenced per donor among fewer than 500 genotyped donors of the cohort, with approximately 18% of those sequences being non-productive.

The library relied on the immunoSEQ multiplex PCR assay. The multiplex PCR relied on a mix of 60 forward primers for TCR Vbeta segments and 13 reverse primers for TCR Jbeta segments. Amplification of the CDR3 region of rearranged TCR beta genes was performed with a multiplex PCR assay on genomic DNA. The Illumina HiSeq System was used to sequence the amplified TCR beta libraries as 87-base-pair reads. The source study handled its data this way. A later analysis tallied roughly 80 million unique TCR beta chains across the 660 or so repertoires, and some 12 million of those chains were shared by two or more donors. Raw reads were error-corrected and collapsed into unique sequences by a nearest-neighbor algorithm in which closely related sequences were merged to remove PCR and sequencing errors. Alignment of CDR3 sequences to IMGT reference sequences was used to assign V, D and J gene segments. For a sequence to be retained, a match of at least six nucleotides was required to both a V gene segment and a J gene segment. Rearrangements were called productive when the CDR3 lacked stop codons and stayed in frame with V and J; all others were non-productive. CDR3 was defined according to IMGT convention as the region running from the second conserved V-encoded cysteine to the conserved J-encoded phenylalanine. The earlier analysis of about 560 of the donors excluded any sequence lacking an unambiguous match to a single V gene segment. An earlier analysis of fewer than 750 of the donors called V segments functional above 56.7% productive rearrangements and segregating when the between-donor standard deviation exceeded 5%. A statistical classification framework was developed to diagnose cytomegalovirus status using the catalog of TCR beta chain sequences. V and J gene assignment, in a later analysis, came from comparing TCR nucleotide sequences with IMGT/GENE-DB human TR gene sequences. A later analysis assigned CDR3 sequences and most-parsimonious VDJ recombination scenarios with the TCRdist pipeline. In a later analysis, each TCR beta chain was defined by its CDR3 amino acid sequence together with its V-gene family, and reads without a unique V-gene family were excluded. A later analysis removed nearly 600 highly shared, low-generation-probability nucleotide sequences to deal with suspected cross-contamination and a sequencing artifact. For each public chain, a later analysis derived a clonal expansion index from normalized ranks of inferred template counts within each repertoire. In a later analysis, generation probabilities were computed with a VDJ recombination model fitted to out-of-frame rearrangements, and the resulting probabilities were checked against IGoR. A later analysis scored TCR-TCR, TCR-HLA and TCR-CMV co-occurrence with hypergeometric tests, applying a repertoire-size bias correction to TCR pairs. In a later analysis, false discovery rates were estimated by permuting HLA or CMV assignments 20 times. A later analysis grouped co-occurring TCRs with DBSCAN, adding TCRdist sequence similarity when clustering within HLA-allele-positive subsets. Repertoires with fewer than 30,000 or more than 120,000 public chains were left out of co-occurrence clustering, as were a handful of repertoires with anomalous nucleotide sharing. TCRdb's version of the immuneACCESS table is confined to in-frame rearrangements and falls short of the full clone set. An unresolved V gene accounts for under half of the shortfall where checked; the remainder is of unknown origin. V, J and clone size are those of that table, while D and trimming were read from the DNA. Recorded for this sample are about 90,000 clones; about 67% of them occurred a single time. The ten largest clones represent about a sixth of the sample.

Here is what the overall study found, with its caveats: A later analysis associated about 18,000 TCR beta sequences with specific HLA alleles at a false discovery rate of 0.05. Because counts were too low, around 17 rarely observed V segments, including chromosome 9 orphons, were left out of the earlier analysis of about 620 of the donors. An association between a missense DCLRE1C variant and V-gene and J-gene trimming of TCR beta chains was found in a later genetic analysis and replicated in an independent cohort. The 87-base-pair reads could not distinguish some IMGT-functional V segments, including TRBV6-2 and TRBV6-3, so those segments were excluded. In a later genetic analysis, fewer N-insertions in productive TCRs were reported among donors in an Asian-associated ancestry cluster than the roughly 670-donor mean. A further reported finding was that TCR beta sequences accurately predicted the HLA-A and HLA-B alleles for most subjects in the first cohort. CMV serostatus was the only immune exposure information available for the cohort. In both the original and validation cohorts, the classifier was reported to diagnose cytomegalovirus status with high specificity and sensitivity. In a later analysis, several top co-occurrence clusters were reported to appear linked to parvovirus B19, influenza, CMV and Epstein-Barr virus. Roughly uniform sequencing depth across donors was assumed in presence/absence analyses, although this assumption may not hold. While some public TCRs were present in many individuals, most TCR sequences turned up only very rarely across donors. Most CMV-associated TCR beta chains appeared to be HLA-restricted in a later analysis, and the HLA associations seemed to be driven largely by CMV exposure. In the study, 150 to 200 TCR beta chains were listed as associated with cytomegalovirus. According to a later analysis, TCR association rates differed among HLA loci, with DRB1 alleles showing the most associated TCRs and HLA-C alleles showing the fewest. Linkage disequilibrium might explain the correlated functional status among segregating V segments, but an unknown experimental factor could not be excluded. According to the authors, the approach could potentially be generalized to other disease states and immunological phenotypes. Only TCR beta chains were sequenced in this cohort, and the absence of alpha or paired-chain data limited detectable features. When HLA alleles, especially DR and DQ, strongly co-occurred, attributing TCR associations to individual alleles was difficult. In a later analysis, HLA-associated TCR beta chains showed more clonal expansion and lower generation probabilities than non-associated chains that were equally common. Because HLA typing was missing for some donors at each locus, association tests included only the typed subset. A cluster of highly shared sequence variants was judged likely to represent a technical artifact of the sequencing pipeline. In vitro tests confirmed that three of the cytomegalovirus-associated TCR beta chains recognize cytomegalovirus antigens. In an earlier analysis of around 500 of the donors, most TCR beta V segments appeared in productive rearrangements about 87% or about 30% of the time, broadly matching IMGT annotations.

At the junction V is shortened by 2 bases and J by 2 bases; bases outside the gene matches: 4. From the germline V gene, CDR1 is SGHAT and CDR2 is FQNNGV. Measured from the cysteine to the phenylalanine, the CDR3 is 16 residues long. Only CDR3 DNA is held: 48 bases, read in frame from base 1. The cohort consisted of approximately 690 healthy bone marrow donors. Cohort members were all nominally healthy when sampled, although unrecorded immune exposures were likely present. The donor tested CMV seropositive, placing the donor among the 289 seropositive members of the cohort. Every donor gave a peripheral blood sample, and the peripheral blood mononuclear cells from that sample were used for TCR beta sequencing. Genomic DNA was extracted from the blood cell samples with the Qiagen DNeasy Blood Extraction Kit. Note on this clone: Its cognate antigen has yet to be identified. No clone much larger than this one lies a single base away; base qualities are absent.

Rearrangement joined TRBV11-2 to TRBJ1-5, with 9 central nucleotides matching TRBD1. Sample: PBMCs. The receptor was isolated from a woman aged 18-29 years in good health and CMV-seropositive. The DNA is TGTGCCAGCAGCTTAACGGGACAGGGCGGCAATCAGCCCCAGCATTTT. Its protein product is CASSLTGQGGNQPQHF. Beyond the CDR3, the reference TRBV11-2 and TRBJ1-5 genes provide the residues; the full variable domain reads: EAGVAQSPRYKIIEKRQSVAFWCNPISGHATLYWYQQILGQGPKLLIQFQNNGVVDDSQLPKDRFSAERLKGVDSTLKIQPAKLEDSAVYLCASSLTGQGGNQPQHFGDGTRLSIL.